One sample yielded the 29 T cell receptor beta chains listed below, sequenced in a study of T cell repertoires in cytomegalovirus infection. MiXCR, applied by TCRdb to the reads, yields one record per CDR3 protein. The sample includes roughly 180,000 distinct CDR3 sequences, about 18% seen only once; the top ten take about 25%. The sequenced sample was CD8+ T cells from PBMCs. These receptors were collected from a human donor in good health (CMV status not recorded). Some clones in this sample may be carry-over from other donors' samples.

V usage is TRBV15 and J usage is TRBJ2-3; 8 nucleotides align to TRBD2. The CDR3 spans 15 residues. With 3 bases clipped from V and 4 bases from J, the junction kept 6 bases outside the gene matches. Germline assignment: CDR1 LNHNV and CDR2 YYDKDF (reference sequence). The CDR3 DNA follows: TGTGCCACCAGCAGCCCGGGGGGGGTTGCAGATACGCAGTATTTT. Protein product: CATSSPGGVADTQYF.

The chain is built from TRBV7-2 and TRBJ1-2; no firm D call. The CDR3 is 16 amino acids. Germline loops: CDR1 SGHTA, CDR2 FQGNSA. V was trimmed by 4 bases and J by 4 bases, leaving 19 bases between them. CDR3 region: CASSSPVTDLLYGYTF. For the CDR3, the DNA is TGTGCCAGCAGCTCACCTGTGACCGATCTCCTCTATGGCTACACCTTC.

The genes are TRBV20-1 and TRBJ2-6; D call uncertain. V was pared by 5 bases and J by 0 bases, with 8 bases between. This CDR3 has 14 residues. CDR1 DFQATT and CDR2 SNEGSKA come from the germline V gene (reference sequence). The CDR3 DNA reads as TGCAGTGCTCCTACACTCTCTGGGGCCAACGTCCTGACTTTC. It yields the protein CSAPTLSGANVLTF.

CDR3 protein: CASSPGGGGAYNEQFF. The CDR3 bases are TGTGCCAGCAGTCCGGGAGGGGGGGGCGCCTACAATGAGCAGTTCTTC. This chain links TRBV9 with TRBJ2-1, with 8 nucleotides matching TRBD2. Germline CDR1 SGDLS, CDR2 YYNGEE. Germline trimming cut 5 bases from V and 2 bases from J; bases unmatched to any gene: 9. This CDR3 contains 16 residues.

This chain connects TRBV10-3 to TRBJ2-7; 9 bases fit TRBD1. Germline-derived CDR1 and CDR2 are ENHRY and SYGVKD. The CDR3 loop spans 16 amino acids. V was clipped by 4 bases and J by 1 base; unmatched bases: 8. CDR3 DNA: TGTGCCATCAGTGGGGAGACAGGGGGTCGATCCTACGAGCAGTACTTC. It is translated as CAISGETGGRSYEQYF.

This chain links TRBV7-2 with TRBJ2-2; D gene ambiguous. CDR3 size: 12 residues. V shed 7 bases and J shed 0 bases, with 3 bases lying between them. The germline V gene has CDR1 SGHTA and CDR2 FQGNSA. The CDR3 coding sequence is TGTGCCAGCACCGCGAACACCGGGGAGCTGTTTTTT. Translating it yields CASTANTGELFF.

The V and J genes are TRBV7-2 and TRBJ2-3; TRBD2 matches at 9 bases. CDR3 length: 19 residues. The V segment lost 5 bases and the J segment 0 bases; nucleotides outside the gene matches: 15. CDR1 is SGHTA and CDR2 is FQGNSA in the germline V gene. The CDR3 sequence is CASSADLAGYDPSTDTQYF. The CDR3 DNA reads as TGTGCCAGCAGCGCCGACCTAGCGGGGTACGACCCTAGCACAGATACGCAGTATTTT.

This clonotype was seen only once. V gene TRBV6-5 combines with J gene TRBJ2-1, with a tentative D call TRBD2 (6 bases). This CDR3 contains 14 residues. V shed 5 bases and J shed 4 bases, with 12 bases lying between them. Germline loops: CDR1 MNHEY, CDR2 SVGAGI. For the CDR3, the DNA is TGTGCCAGCAGTAACGGGGGACCGTACAATGAGCAGTTCTTC. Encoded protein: CASSNGGPYNEQFF.

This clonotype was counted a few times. The CDR3 DNA reads TGTGCCAGCAGTGCAGGTATGAACACTGAAGCTTTCTTT. Residues: CASSAGMNTEAFF. The chain uses TRBV12-3 or TRBV12-4 and TRBJ1-1; D unresolved. The CDR3 consists of 13 residues. The V end was cut by 5 bases, the J end by 0 bases, with 7 bases between.

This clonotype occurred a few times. The CDR3 nucleotides are TGTGCCAGCAGTTACGGGGGTACCTACAATGAGCAGTTCTTC. Its protein is CASSYGGTYNEQFF. J is TRBJ2-1 and V is TRBV28; D possibly corresponds to TRBD2 (6 bases). The CDR3 contains 14 residues. Germline V gene data show CDR1 as MDHEN and CDR2 as SYDVKM. Trimming stripped 4 bases from V and 2 bases from J, with 9 bases between.

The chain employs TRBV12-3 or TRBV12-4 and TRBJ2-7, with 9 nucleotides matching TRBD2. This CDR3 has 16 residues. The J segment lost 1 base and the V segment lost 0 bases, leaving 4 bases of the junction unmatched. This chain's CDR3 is CASSLALAGKSYEQYF. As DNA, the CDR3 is TGTGCCAGCAGTTTAGCGCTAGCGGGGAAATCCTACGAGCAGTACTTC.

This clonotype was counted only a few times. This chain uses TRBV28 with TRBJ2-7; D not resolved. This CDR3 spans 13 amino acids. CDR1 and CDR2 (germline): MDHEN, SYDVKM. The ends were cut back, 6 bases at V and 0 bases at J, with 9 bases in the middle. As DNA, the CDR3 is TGTGCCAGCAGCCCGAGACCCTCCTACGAGCAGTACTTC. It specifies CASSPRPSYEQYF.

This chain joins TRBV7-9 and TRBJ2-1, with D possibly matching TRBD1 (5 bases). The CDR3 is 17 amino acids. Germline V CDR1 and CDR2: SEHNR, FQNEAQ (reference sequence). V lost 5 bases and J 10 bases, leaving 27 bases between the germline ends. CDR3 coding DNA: TGTGCCAGCAGCGACCGTTCGTTTCCTGCAGGGTCGCGCGAGCAGTTCTTC. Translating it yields CASSDRSFPAGSREQFF.

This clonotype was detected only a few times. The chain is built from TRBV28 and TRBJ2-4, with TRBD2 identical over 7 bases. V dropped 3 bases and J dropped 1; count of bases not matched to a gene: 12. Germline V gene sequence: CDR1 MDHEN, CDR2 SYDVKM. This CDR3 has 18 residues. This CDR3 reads CASSFYRSGTDAKNIQYF. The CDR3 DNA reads TGTGCCAGCAGTTTCTATCGGAGCGGGACGGACGCCAAAAACATTCAGTACTTC. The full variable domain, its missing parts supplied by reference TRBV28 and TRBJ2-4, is DVKVTQSSRYLVKRTGEKVFLECVQDMDHENMFWYRQDPGLGLRLIYFSYDVKMKEKGDIPEGYSVSREKKERFSLILESASTNQTSMYLCASSFYRSGTDAKNIQYFGAGTRLSVL.

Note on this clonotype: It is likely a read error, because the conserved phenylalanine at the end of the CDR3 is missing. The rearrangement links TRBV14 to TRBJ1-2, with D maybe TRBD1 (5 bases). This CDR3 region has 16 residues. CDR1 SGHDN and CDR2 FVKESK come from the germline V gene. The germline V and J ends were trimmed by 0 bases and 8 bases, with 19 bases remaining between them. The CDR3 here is CASSQDFPGSGKGYTL. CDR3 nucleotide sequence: TGTGCCAGCAGCCAAGATTTTCCAGGGAGTGGCAAGGGCTACACCTTG.

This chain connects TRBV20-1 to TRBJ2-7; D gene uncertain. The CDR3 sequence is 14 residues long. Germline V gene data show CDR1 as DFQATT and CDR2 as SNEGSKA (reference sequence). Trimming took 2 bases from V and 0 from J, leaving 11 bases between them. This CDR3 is CSARTRVSSYEQYF. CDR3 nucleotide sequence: TGCAGTGCTAGAACCCGGGTTAGCTCCTACGAGCAGTACTTC.

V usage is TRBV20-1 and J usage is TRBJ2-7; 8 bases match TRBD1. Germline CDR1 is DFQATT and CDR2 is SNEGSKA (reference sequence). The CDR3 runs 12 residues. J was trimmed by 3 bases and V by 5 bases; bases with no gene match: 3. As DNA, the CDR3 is TGCAGTGCTTCCGACAGGGGCTACGAGCAGTACTTC. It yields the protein CSASDRGYEQYF.

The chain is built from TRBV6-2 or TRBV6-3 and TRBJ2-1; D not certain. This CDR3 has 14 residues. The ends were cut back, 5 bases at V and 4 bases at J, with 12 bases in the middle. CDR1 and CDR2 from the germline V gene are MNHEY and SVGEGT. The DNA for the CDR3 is TGTGCCAGCAGTGGGGATGCGGCTTACAATGAGCAGTTCTTC. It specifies CASSGDAAYNEQFF.

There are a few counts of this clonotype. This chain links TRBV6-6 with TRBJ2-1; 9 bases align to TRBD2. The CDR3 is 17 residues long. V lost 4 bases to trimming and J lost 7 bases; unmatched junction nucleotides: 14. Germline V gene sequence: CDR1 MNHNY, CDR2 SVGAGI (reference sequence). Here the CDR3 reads CASSSPEEAGGGNEQFF. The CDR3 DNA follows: TGTGCCAGCAGTTCCCCAGAGGAAGCGGGGGGCGGGAATGAGCAGTTCTTC.

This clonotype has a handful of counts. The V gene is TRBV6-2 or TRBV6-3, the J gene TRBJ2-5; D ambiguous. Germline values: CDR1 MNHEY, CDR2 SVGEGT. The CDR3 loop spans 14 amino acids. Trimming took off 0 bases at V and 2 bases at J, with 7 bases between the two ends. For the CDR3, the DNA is TGTGCCAGCAGTTACTCGATGCAGCAAGAGACCCAGTACTTC. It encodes CASSYSMQQETQYF.

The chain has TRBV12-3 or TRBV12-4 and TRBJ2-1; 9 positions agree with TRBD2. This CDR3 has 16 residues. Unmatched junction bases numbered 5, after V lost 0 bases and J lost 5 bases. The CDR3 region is CASSLALRGGHNEQFF. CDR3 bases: TGTGCCAGCAGTTTAGCGCTGCGGGGGGGCCACAATGAGCAGTTCTTC.

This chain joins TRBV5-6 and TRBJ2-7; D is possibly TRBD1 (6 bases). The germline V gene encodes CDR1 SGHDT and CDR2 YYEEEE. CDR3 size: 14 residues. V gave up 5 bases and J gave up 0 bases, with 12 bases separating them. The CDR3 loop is CASSDRSRSYEQYF. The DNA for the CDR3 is TGTGCCAGCAGTGACAGGTCTCGCTCCTACGAGCAGTACTTC.

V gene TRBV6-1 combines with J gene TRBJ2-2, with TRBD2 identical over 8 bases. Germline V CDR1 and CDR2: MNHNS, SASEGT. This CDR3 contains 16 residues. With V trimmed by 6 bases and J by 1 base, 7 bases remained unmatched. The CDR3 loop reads CASSPFGGGNTGELFF. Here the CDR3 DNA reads TGTGCCAGCAGCCCCTTCGGGGGGGGGAACACCGGGGAGCTGTTTTTT.

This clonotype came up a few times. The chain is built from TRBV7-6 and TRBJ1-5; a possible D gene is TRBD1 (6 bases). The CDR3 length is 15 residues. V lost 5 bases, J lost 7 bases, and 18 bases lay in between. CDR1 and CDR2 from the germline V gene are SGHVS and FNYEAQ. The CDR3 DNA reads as TGTGCCAGCAGCCCTGACGGGGGGCGAAGCCAGCCCCAGCATTTT. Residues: CASSPDGGRSQPQHF.

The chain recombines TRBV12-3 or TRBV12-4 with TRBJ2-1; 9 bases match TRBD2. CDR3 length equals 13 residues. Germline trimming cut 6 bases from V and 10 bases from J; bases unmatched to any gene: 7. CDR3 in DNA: TGTGCCAGCAGCCCCCCTACTAGCGGGGAGCAGTTCTTC. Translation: CASSPPTSGEQFF.

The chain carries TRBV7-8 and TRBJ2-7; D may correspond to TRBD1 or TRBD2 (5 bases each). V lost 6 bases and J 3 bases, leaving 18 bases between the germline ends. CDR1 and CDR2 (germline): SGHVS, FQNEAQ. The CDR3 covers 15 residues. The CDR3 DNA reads TGTGCCAGCAGTCCCACTCGGGACGGGCTCTACGAGCAGTACTTC. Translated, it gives CASSPTRDGLYEQYF.

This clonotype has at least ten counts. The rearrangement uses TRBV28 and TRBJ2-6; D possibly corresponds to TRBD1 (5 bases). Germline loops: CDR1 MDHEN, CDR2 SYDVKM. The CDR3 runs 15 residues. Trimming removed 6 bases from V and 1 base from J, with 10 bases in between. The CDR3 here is CASSLRQSGANVLTF. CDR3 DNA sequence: TGTGCCAGCAGCCTTCGACAGTCTGGGGCCAACGTCCTGACTTTC.

Here the CDR3 reads CSVEWESPLHYNEQFF. For the CDR3, the DNA is TGCAGCGTTGAGTGGGAGTCACCCTTACACTACAATGAGCAGTTCTTC. V usage is TRBV29-1 and J usage is TRBJ2-1, with D possibly being TRBD2 (5 bases). Germline assignment: CDR1 SQVTM and CDR2 ANQGSEA. This CDR3 spans 16 amino acids. Trimming left V 3 bases short and J 3 bases short, with 18 bases between.

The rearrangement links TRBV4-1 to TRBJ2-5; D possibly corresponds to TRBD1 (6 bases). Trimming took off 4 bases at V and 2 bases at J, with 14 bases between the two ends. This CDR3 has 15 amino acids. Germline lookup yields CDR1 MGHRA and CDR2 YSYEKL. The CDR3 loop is CASSPYRVRQETQYF. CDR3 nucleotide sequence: TGCGCCAGCAGCCCCTACAGGGTTAGGCAAGAGACCCAGTACTTC.